These 16 T cell receptor beta chains came from one sample sequenced in a study of T cell responses to AZD1222 COVID-19 vaccine (dated by TCRdb to 2020 to 2022). The intended sense of this specimen's time point label: baseline before first vaccination. Preparation of the library involved the immunoSEQ multiplex PCR assay. Sourced from immuneACCESS, this table was stored by TCRdb with only in-frame sequences that have V and J called. A share of the clones is absent; for the studies checked, an unresolved V gene accounts for under half, and the remainder has no known explanation. For this sample there are around 84,000 clones; around 90% appear just once. About 1.4% of the sample goes to the ten largest clones. This material consisted of peripheral blood, taken on day 0 of AZD1222 vaccination. These receptors were obtained from an adult in good health.

The chain joins TRBV19 to TRBJ2-1; 7 bases are shared with TRBD2. CDR3 length: 15 residues. CDR1 is LNHDA, CDR2 SQIVND, per germline (reference sequence). The V and J ends lost 6 bases and 9 bases, in that order; junction bases with no gene match: 14. The CDR3 spells CASRPGHAGVGEQFF. CDR3 coding DNA: TGTGCCAGTAGACCCGGACATGCGGGAGTAGGTGAGCAGTTCTTC.

V is TRBV3-1 (or the pseudogene TRBV3-2) and J is TRBJ1-1; the D gene is possibly TRBD1 (5 bases). The CDR3 sequence is 15 residues long. V gave up 4 bases and J gave up 3 bases, with 15 bases separating them. The V gene's germline CDR1 is LGHDT and CDR2 YNNKEL (reference sequence). The CDR3, as DNA: TGTGCCAGCAGCCTCCGGGCGGGCAGGGACACTGAAGCTTTCTTT. Its protein product is CASSLRAGRDTEAFF.

The gene calls are TRBV19 and TRBJ1-5, with a tentative D call TRBD1 (5 bases). Germline-derived CDR1 and CDR2 are LNHDA and SQIVND (reference sequence). The CDR3 sequence is 11 residues long. V was pared by 4 bases and J by 9 bases, with 7 bases between. The CDR3 DNA is TGTGCCAGTAGTAATAGGGGGCCCCAGCATTTT. It codes for CASSNRGPQHF.

The chain joins TRBV29-1 to TRBJ2-2, with D perhaps given as TRBD1 or TRBD2 (6 bases each). CDR1 and CDR2 (germline): SQVTM, ANQGSEA. Trimming left V 7 bases short and J 2 bases short, with 8 bases between. CDR3 length: 12 residues. The CDR3 nucleotides read TGCAGCGGCGGGACAAACACCGGGGAGCTGTTTTTT. Encoded protein: CSGGTNTGELFF.

V and J are TRBV7-2 and TRBJ1-4; 7 bases are shared with TRBD1. This CDR3 has 15 residues. The germline V gene has CDR1 SGHTA and CDR2 FQGNSA. V gave up 1 base and J gave up 8 bases; unmatched junction bases: 7. CDR3 amino acids: CASSLGGTAREKLFF. In DNA, the CDR3 is TGTGCCAGCAGCTTAGGGGGGACAGCTCGAGAAAAACTGTTTTTT. Combining the CDR3 with reference TRBV7-2 and TRBJ1-4 gives the whole variable domain GAGVSQSPSNKVTEKGKDVELRCDPISGHTALYWYRQSLGQGLEFLIYFQGNSAPDKSGLPSDRFSAERTGGSVSTLTIQRTQQEDSAVYLCASSLGGTAREKLFFGSGTQLSVL.

The V call is TRBV9, the J call TRBJ1-1, with 7 bases aligning to TRBD1. CDR1 and CDR2 (germline): SGDLS, YYNGEE. The CDR3 covers 15 residues. Losses at the gene ends were 4 bases for V and 0 bases for J; bases not matched to a gene: 6. DNA for the CDR3: TGTGCCAGCAGCTCCGGGACAGAGATGAACACTGAAGCTTTCTTT. Its translation: CASSSGTEMNTEAFF.

The rearrangement links TRBV5-5 to TRBJ1-6; no clear D. Trimming took off 4 bases at V and 2 bases at J, with 7 bases between the two ends. This CDR3 is 14 amino acids long. The germline gives CDR1 SGHKS, CDR2 YYEKEE (reference sequence). CDR3 in amino acids: CASSDGPYNSPLHF. The DNA of the CDR3 is TGTGCCAGCAGCGACGGCCCCTATAATTCACCCCTCCACTTT.

This clone was detected ten times or more. The rearrangement uses TRBV19 and TRBJ1-4, with 7 bases matching TRBD1. V lost 5 bases and J lost 0; bases outside the gene matches: 3. CDR1 and CDR2 (germline): LNHDA, SQIVND (reference sequence). CDR3 length equals 15 residues. CDR3: CASSAGTATNEKLFF. DNA of the CDR3: TGTGCCAGTAGTGCCGGGACAGCAACTAATGAAAAACTGTTTTTT.

In its sample, this clone was seen once. The genes are TRBV27 and TRBJ1-5; tentative D call: TRBD1 (6 bases). Trimming took off 5 bases at V and 2 bases at J, with 16 bases between the two ends. This CDR3 is built from 16 residues. The germline gives CDR1 MNHEY, CDR2 SMNVEV (reference sequence). CDR3 in DNA: TGTGCCAGCAGTCGGACGGCAGGGGTTGGCAATCAGCCCCAGCATTTT. This codes for CASSRTAGVGNQPQHF.

V is TRBV7-3 and J is TRBJ1-1; maybe TRBD1 (5 bases). Trimming left V 5 bases short and J 0 bases short, with 16 bases between. Germline CDR1 SGHTA, CDR2 FQGTGA. The CDR3 is made up of 16 amino acids. Here the CDR3 reads CASSTRQKGMNTEAFF. CDR3 sequence (DNA): TGTGCCAGCAGCACTCGACAGAAGGGGATGAACACTGAAGCTTTCTTT.

The chain employs TRBV6-5 and TRBJ1-2; tentative D call: TRBD1 (6 bases). The CDR3 is made up of 13 amino acids. Per the germline V gene, CDR1 is MNHEY and CDR2 is SVGAGI. The V end was cut by 6 bases, the J end by 4 bases, with 12 bases between. CDR3 sequence: CASRRDMGYGYTF. CDR3 nucleotides: TGTGCCAGCAGGCGGGACATGGGCTATGGCTACACCTTC.

V is TRBV28 and J is TRBJ1-5, with unresolved D. Per germline, CDR1 MDHEN and CDR2 SYDVKM. This CDR3 has 14 residues. The V end lost 5 bases, the J end lost 2 bases, and 10 bases lay between the germline ends. The DNA for the CDR3 is TGTGCCAGCAGTCCCTCTTTGGGCAATCAGCCCCAGCATTTT. This sequence encodes CASSPSLGNQPQHF.

The chain combines TRBV5-8 with TRBJ1-5; D unclear. V gave up 4 bases and J gave up 4 bases, with 12 bases separating them. CDR3 size: 14 residues. Germline V gene sequence: CDR1 SGHTS, CDR2 YDEGEE. The CDR3, as DNA: TGTGCCAGCAGCCGAGGTTACACGAATCAGCCCCAGCATTTT. It specifies CASSRGYTNQPQHF.

The rearrangement links TRBV6-5 to TRBJ1-1; tentative D call: TRBD1 (5 bases). Trimming cost V 4 bases and J 2 bases, with 11 bases left between them. The CDR3 contains 14 residues. Germline loops: CDR1 MNHEY, CDR2 SVGAGI. CDR3 DNA: TGTGCCAGCAGTTTCCAGGGCACCAACACTGAAGCTTTCTTT. Encoded protein: CASSFQGTNTEAFF.

The chain carries TRBV5-6 and TRBJ2-7; 11 nucleotides match TRBD2. Germline V gene sequence: CDR1 SGHDT, CDR2 YYEEEE. Trimming at V came to 4 bases and at J to 1 base, leaving 7 bases not matched to a gene. This CDR3 has 16 residues. In DNA form, the CDR3 reads TGTGCCAGCAGCCGTGCTGGGACTAGCGGTTCCTACGAGCAGTACTTC. As protein: CASSRAGTSGSYEQYF.

The chain couples TRBV13 to TRBJ1-1; D ambiguous. The CDR3 is 13 amino acids. CDR1 and CDR2 from the germline V gene are PRHDT and FYEKMQ (reference sequence). V gave up 2 bases and J gave up 1 base, with 5 bases separating them. The CDR3, as DNA: TGTGCCAGCAGCTTAATGGGGAACACTGAAGCTTTCTTT. Amino acid sequence: CASSLMGNTEAFF.